These T cell receptor beta chains were read from a single sample in a study of blood T cell repertoires in COVID-19. Assay: immunoSEQ multiplex PCR; the TCRdb copy retains only in-frame clones and omits some. The sample holds fewer than 300,000 clones, 75% to 95% seen once. Source material: PBMCs or T cells enriched from blood (not recorded which). These receptors were obtained from a woman aged 25-40 years who had recovered from COVID-19. Both conserved end residues are part of each CDR3. A D gene is named only where the DNA matches it firmly. Where a row states a size, it is once, few, many or the class of an expanded clone; other rows omit it.

clone_size,j_call,v_call,d_call,cdr3_nt,cdr3_aa
.,TRBJ1-1,TRBV18,TRBD1,TGTGCCAGCTCATCAACCGGGACAGGGGAGCTGAACACTGAAGCTTTCTTT,CASSSTGTGELNTEAFF
.,TRBJ2-3,TRBV28,.,TGTGCCAGCAGTGAGTTAGATACGCAGTATTTT,CASSELDTQYF
.,TRBJ2-1,TRBV10-3,TRBD1,TGTGCCATCAGTGATCCCAGGGGGCAGATGAGGAGCGATGAGCAGTTCTTC,CAISDPRGQMRSDEQFF
.,TRBJ1-2,TRBV28,TRBD1,TGTGCCAGCAGTTTATTGACAGGGGGCGTTGGCTACACCTTC,CASSLLTGGVGYTF
.,TRBJ2-1,TRBV23-1,.,TGCGCCAGCAGTCAATCTTGGGCCAGGGGATATGGGAATGAGCAGTTCTTC,CASSQSWARGYGNEQFF
.,TRBJ1-2,TRBV29-1,TRBD1,TGCAGCGTTGAAGACCCGGGACAGAATAACTATGGCTACACCTTC,CSVEDPGQNNYGYTF
.,TRBJ1-5,TRBV28,.,TGTGCCAGCAGGTACGGAGCGGGTAGCAATCAGCCCCAGCATTTT,CASRYGAGSNQPQHF
.,TRBJ2-7,TRBV7-9,TRBD1,TGTGCCAGCAGCTCCGGGACAGGGTCCTCCGAGCAGTACTTC,CASSSGTGSSEQYF
.,TRBJ1-5,TRBV30,TRBD1,TGTGCCTGGACATCTCATCCCATCCCGGGACAGGGCTATAGCAATCAGCCCCAGCATTTT,CAWTSHPIPGQGYSNQPQHF
once,TRBJ1-2,TRBV30,.,TGTGCCTGGAGTGTGGCGGGGGCGGTAATTGGCTACACCTTC,CAWSVAGAVIGYTF
.,TRBJ1-1,TRBV13,.,TGTGCCAGCAGCTTAGACACGAACACTGAAGCTTTCTTT,CASSLDTNTEAFF
.,TRBJ2-1,TRBV15,TRBD2,TGTGCCACCAGCAATGACCTGGGACTAGCTAATGAGCAGTTCTTC,CATSNDLGLANEQFF
.,TRBJ1-5,TRBV2,.,TGTGCCAGCAGCCCTACCGGAGGGGGCAATCAGCCCCAGCATTTT,CASSPTGGGNQPQHF
.,TRBJ2-3,TRBV19,.,TGTGCCAGTAGTCTCTGGGGCAGGGGTAGCACAGATACGCAGTATTTT,CASSLWGRGSTDTQYF
.,TRBJ2-1,TRBV24-1,TRBD2,TGTGCCACCAGTGGGTCCCTAGCGGGAGATTTTAATGAGCAGTTCTTC,CATSGSLAGDFNEQFF
.,TRBJ1-5,TRBV6-2/TRBV6-3,.,TGTGCCAGCAGTTACCCTACTCGCAATCAGCCCCAGCATTTT,CASSYPTRNQPQHF
once,TRBJ1-1,TRBV19,TRBD1,TGTGCCAGTAGTATAGTAGGGGGCTTGAACACTGAAGCTTTCTTT,CASSIVGGLNTEAFF
.,TRBJ2-7,TRBV20-1,TRBD1,TGCAGTGCTAGTCCTGGGACAGGGGTCTCCTACGAGCAGTACTTC,CSASPGTGVSYEQYF
.,TRBJ1-5,TRBV5-1,.,TGCGCCAGCAGCTTGAGCGGGTTCAATCAGCCCCAGCATTTT,CASSLSGFNQPQHF
.,TRBJ1-1,TRBV18,.,TGTGCCAGCTCAAGACAGATGAACACTGAAGCTTTCTTT,CASSRQMNTEAFF
.,TRBJ2-3,TRBV18,.,TGTGCCAGCTCACCACAGGGCCAAGGGGTAACTAGCACAGATACGCAGTATTTT,CASSPQGQGVTSTDTQYF